This T cell receptor (beta chain) comes out of a study of CD8 T cells in Susac syndrome. Trimming took 4 bases from V and 4 from J, leaving 6 bases between them. The CDR3 is 12 amino acids. CDR1 and CDR2 (germline): KGHDR, SFDVKD. The RNA input was about 0.5 to 1 ug, and it was reverse transcribed with random hexamers. TCRdb analysed the immunoSEQ multiplex PCR reads with MiXCR anew, one entry per CDR3 protein. The table shows 190,000 or so distinct CDR3 sequences, with about 96% occurring only once. This receptor was taken from a human donor with multiple sclerosis. Sequenced sample: CD4+ T cells from PBMCs. The chain couples TRBV24-1 to TRBJ2-5; D is unresolved. As DNA, the CDR3 is TGTGCCACCAGTGAAGGGCCAGAGACCCAGTACTTC. It translates to CATSEGPETQYF.